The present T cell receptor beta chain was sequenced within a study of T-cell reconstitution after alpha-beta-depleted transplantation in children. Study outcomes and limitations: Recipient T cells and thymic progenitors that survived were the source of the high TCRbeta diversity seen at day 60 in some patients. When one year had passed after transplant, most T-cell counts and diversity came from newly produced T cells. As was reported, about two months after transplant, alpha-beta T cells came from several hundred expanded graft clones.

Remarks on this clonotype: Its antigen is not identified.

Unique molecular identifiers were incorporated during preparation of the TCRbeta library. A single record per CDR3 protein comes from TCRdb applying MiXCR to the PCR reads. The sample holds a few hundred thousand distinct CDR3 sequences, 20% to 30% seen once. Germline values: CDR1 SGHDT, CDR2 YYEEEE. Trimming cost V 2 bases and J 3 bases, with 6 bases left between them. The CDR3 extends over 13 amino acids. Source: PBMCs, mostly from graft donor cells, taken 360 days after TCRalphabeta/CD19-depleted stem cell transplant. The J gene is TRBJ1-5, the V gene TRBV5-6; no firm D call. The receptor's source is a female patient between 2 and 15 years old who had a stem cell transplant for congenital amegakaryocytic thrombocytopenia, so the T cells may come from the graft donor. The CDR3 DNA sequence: TGTGCCAGCAGCTTTTTTAACAATCAGCCCCAGCATTTT. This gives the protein CASSFFNNQPQHF. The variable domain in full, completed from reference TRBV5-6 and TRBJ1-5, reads DAGVTQSPTHLIKTRGQQVTLRCSPKSGHDTVSWYQQALGQGPQFIFQYYEEEERQRGNFPDRFSGHQFPNYSSELNVNALLLGDSALYLCASSFFNNQPQHFGDGTRLSIL.